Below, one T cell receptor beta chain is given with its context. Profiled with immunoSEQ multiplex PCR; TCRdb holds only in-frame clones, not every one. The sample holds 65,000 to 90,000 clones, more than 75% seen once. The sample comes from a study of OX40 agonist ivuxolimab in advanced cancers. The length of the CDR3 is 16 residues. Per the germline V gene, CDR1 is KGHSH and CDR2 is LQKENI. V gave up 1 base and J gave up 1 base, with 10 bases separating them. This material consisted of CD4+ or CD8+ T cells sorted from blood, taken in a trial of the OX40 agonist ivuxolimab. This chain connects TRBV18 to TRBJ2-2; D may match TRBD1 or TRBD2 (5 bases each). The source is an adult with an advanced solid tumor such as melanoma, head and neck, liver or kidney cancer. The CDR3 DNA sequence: TGTGCCAGCTCACCACGGGGGACGCAGAACACCGGGGAGCTGTTTTTT. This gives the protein CASSPRGTQNTGELFF. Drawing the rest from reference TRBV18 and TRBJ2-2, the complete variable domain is NAGVMQNPRHLVRRRGQEARLRCSPMKGHSHVYWYRQLPEEGLKFMVYLQKENIIDESGMPKERFSAEFPKEGPSILRIQQVVRGDSAAYFCASSPRGTQNTGELFFGEGSRLTVL.